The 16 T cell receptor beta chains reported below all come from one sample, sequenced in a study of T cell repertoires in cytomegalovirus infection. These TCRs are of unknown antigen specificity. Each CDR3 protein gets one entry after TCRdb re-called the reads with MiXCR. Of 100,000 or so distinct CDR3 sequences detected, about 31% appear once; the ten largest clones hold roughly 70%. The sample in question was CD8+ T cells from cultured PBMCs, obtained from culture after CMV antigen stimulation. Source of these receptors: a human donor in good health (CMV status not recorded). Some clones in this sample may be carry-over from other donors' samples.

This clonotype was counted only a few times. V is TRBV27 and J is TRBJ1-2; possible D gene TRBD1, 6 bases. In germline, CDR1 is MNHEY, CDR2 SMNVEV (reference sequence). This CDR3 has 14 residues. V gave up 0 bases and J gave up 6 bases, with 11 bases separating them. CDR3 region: CASSLSGGQHGYTF. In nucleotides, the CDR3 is TGTGCCAGCAGTTTATCGGGGGGACAACATGGCTACACCTTC.

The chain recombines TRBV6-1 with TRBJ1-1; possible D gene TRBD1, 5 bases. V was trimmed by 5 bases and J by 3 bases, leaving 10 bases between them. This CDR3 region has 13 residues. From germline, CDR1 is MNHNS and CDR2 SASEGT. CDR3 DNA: TGTGCCAGCAGTAGACAGAAAGACACTGAAGCTTTCTTT. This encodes CASSRQKDTEAFF.

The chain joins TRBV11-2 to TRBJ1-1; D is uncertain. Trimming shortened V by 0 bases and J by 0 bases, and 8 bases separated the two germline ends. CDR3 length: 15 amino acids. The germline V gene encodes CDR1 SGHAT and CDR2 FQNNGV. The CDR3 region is CASSLDHRLNTEAFF. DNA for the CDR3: TGTGCCAGCAGCTTAGACCACCGACTGAACACTGAAGCTTTCTTT.

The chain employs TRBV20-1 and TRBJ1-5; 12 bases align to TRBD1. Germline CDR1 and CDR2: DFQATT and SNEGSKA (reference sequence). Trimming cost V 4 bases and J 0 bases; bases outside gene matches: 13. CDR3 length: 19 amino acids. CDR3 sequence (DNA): TGCAGTGCTACGCCGGGACAGGGGGCAGCGTATGATAGCAATCAGCCCCAGCATTTT. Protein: CSATPGQGAAYDSNQPQHF.

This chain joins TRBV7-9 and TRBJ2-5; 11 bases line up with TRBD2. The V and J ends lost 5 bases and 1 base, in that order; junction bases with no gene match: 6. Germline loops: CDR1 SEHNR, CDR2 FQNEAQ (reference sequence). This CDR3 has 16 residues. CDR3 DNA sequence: TGTGCCAGCAGCCCGGGACTAGCGGTACGCCAAGAGACCCAGTACTTC. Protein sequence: CASSPGLAVRQETQYF.

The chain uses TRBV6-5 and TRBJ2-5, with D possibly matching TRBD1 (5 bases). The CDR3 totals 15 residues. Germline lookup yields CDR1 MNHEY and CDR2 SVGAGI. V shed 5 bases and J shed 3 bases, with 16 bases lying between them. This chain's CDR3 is CASSPERDREETQYF. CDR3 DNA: TGTGCCAGCAGTCCCGAGCGCGACAGAGAAGAGACCCAGTACTTC.

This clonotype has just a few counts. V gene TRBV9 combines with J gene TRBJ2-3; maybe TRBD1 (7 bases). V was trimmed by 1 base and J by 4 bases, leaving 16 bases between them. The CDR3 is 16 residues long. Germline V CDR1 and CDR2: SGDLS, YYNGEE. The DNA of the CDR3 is TGTGCCAGCAGCGTACCCGTCGGAGGGGGCTCAGATACGCAGTATTTT. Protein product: CASSVPVGGGSDTQYF. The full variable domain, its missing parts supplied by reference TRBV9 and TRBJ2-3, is DSGVTQTPKHLITATGQRVTLRCSPRSGDLSVYWYQQSLDQGLQFLIQYYNGEERAKGNILERFSAQQFPDLHSELNLSSLELGDSALYFCASSVPVGGGSDTQYFGPGTRLTVL.

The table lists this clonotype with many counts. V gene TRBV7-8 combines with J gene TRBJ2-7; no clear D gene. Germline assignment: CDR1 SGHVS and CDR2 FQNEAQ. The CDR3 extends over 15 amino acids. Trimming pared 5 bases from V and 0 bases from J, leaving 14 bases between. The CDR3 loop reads CASSGQSTGSYEQYF. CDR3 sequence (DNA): TGTGCCAGCAGCGGCCAATCCACCGGCTCCTACGAGCAGTACTTC.

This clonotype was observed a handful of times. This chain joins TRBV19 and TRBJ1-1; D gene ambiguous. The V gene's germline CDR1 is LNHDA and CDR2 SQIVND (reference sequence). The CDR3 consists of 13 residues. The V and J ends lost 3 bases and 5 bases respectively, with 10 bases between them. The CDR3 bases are TGTGCCAGTAGTATGGGAGCTTGGACTGAAGCTTTCTTT. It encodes CASSMGAWTEAFF.

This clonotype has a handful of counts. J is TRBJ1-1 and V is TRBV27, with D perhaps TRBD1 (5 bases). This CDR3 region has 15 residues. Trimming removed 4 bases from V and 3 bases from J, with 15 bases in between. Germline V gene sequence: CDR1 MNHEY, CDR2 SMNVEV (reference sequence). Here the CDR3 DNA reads TGTGCCAGCAGTTCTCCGTCAGGGTGGGACACTGAAGCTTTCTTT. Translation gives CASSSPSGWDTEAFF.

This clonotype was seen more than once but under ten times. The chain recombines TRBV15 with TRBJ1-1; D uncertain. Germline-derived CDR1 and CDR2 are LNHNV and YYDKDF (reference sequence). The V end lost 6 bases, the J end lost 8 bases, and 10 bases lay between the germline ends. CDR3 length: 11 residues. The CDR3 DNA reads TGTGCCACCAGAGACGGCGGAGAAGCTTTCTTT. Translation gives CATRDGGEAFF. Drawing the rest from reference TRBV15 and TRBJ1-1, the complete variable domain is DAMVIQNPRYQVTQFGKPVTLSCSQTLNHNVMYWYQQKSSQAPKLLFHYYDKDFNNEADTPDNFQSRRPNTSFCFLDIRSPGLGDTAMYLCATRDGGEAFFGQGTRLTVV.

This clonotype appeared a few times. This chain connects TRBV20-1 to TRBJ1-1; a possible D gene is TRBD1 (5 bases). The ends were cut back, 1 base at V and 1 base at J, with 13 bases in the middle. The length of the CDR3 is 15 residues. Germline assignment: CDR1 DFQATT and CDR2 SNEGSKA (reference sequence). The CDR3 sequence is CSARAETTGNTEAFF. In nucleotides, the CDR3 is TGCAGTGCTAGAGCTGAGACAACAGGGAACACTGAAGCTTTCTTT.

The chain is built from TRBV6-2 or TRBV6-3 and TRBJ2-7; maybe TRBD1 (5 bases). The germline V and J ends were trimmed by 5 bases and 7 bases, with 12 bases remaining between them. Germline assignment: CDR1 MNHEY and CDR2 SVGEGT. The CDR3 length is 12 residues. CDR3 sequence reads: CASSGAVWEQYF. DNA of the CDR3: TGTGCCAGCAGTGGGGCCGTATGGGAGCAGTACTTC.

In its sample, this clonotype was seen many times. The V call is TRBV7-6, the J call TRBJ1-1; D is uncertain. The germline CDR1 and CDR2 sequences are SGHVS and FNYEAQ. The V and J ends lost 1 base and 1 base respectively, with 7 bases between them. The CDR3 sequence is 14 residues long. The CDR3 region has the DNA TGTGCCAGCAGCTTAGAGGTCGAGAACACTGAAGCTTTCTTT. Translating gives CASSLEVENTEAFF.

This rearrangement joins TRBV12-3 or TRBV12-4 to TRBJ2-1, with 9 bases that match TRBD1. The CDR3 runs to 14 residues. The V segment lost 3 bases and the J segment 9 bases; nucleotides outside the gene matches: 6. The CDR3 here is CASSFGTGSGEQFF. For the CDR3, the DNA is TGTGCCAGCAGTTTCGGGACAGGGTCGGGTGAGCAGTTCTTC.

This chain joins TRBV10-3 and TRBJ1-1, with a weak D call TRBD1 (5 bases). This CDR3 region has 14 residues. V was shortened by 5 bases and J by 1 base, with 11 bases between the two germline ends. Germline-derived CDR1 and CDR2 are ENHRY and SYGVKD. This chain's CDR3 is CAISSKGPNTEAFF. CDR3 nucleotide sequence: TGTGCCATCAGTTCCAAGGGACCGAACACTGAAGCTTTCTTT.